Below are 3 T cell receptor beta chains sequenced from a single sample in a study of cytomegalovirus exposure and HLA in healthy donors. PCR primers comprised 60 Vbeta and 13 Jbeta primers. Produced via immunoSEQ multiplex PCR; TCRdb's table is partial and in-frame only. The table lists about 140,000 clones, 76% of them singletons. The sequencing sample was made of PBMCs. Receptors originate from a man aged 18 to 29 in good health and CMV-seronegative.

V is TRBV5-1 and J is TRBJ2-5; 9 positions agree with TRBD1. Germline CDR1 and CDR2: SGHRS and YFSETQ. This CDR3 has 14 amino acids. With V trimmed by 4 bases and J by 5 bases, 6 bases remained unmatched. The CDR3 bases are TGCGCCAGCAGCCCCACAGGGGGCGCGGAGACCCAGTACTTC. Amino acids: CASSPTGGAETQYF. Filled out from reference TRBV5-1 and TRBJ2-5, the complete variable domain reads KAGVTQTPRYLIKTRGQQVTLSCSPISGHRSVSWYQQTPGQGLQFLFEYFSETQRNKGNFPGRFSGRQFSNSRSEMNVSTLELGDSALYLCASSPTGGAETQYFGPGTRLLVL.

The chain's CDR3 is CSDAGTRTYNEQFF. The CDR3 region has the DNA TGCAGCGACGCCGGGACTAGGACCTACAATGAGCAGTTCTTC. The chain carries TRBV29-1 and TRBJ2-1, with 8 positions matching TRBD2. The CDR3 covers 14 residues. The V gene's germline CDR1 is SQVTM and CDR2 ANQGSEA. With V trimmed by 7 bases and J by 2 bases, 7 bases remained unmatched.

The genes are TRBV4-1 and TRBJ1-1; a possible D gene is TRBD1 (6 bases). From germline, CDR1 is MGHRA and CDR2 YSYEKL. This CDR3 is 18 amino acids long. V lost 1 base and J lost 4, with 22 bases in between. Written as DNA, the CDR3 is TGCGCCAGCAGCCAAGGACGCCAAGCTGGTATACAGGGCACTGAAGCTTTCTTT. This sequence encodes CASSQGRQAGIQGTEAFF.